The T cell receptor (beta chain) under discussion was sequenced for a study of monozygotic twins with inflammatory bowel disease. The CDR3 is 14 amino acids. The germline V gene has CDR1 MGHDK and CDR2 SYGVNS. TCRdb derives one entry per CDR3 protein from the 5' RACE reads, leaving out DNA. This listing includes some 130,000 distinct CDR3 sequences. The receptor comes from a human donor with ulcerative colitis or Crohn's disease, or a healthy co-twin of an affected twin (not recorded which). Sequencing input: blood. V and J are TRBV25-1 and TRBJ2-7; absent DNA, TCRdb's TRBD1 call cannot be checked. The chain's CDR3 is CASSGTVGHYEQYF.